This TCR beta chain is from a study of blood T cell repertoires in COVID-19. About the research overall: Nucleic acid was either cDNA or gDNA, and it came from T cells, B-cell-depleted T cells, or PBMCs.

Libraries were prepared by immunoSEQ multiplex PCR; TCRdb keeps only in-frame clonotypes and omits some of them. The data hold 190,000 or so clones, with 85% observed a single time. This clone was counted between two and nine times. This CDR3 is built from 15 residues. Germline values: CDR1 MNHEY, CDR2 SVGEGT. Between the trimmed V and J ends, which lost 5 bases and 2 bases, there was a span of 15 bases. Cohorts were determined from participant-reported clinical history. This chain connects TRBV6-2 or TRBV6-3 to TRBJ2-5; no clear D gene. The receptor comes from a man aged 35 to 55 who had recovered from COVID-19. Sequencing used PBMCs or T cells enriched from blood (not recorded which). The CDR3 DNA sequence: TGTGCCAGCAGTCGAAGTCTAAAACCGCAAGAGACCCAGTACTTC. Translation: CASSRSLKPQETQYF.